The entry below describes one T cell receptor (beta chain). It has no known antigen specificity. No much larger clonotype is one base removed from it; base qualities were not supplied. Library generation was performed with the immunoSEQ multiplex PCR assay. For the multiplex PCR, a mixture combining 60 forward primers for TCR Vbeta segments and 13 reverse primers for TCR Jbeta segments was used. A multiplex PCR assay on genomic DNA amplified the CDR3 region of rearranged TCR beta genes. Amplified TCR beta libraries were sequenced as 87-base-pair reads on the Illumina HiSeq System. The paper's processing steps were these. In a later analysis, approximately 74 million unique TCR beta chains were counted across the roughly 610 repertoires, and some 10 million of these chains were shared by at least two donors. To remove PCR and sequencing errors, raw reads were error-corrected and collapsed into unique sequences using a nearest-neighbor algorithm that merged closely related sequences. To assign V, D and J gene segments, CDR3 sequences were aligned to IMGT reference sequences. For a sequence to be retained, a match of at least six nucleotides was required to both a V gene segment and a J gene segment. Rearrangements were classified as productive when the CDR3 lacked stop codons and remained in frame with V and J, and all other rearrangements were classified as non-productive. Following IMGT convention, CDR3 was defined as the stretch from the second conserved V-encoded cysteine up to the conserved J-encoded phenylalanine. In an earlier analysis of around 640 of the donors, sequences lacking an unambiguous match to a single V gene segment were excluded. In an earlier analysis of 450 to 750 of the donors, a V segment was called functional when productive rearrangements were above 56.7%, and segregating when the standard deviation between donors exceeded 5%. To diagnose cytomegalovirus status from the catalog of TCR beta chain sequences, a statistical classification framework was built. V and J gene assignment, in a later analysis, came from comparing TCR nucleotide sequences with IMGT/GENE-DB human TR gene sequences. A later analysis assigned CDR3 sequences and most-parsimonious VDJ recombination scenarios with the TCRdist pipeline. In a later analysis, every TCR beta chain was defined by the combination of its CDR3 amino acid sequence and its V-gene family, and reads without a unique V-gene family were dropped. To address suspected cross-contamination and a sequencing artifact, a later analysis removed 592 highly shared, low-generation-probability nucleotide sequences. For each public chain, a later analysis derived a clonal expansion index from normalized ranks of inferred template counts within each repertoire. A later analysis computed generation probabilities with a VDJ recombination model fitted to out-of-frame rearrangements, and checked the results against IGoR. In a later analysis, hypergeometric tests were used to score TCR-TCR, TCR-HLA and TCR-CMV co-occurrence, with a repertoire-size bias correction applied to TCR pairs. A later analysis estimated false discovery rates by permuting HLA or CMV assignments 20 times. A later analysis grouped co-occurring TCRs with DBSCAN, adding TCRdist sequence similarity when clustering within HLA-allele-positive subsets. Repertoires with fewer than 30,000 or more than 120,000 public chains were left out of co-occurrence clustering, as were four to six repertoires with anomalous nucleotide sharing. The clones in this table, taken by TCRdb from immuneACCESS, are in-frame only. Not every clone is retained; where verified, under half of the shortfall comes from an unresolved V gene, and the cause of the rest is unknown. The V and J calls and clone size were taken over from that table, and D and trimming were inferred from the DNA. The table for this sample lists around 100,000 clones; roughly four fifths of them were counted only once. The ten largest clonotypes hold approximately 14% of the sample.

The cohort comprised under 700 healthy bone marrow donors. At the time of sampling, every cohort member was nominally healthy, though immune exposures that went unrecorded were likely present. The donor was CMV seropositive and belonged to the group of 250 to 350 seropositive cohort members. A peripheral blood sample was provided by each donor, and peripheral blood mononuclear cells were used for TCR beta sequencing. The Qiagen DNeasy Blood Extraction Kit was used to extract genomic DNA from the blood cell samples. This entry belongs to a study of cytomegalovirus exposure and HLA in healthy donors (dated by TCRdb to 2016 to 2017). Context from the whole study: According to an earlier analysis of 587 of the donors, about 179 million T cells yielded over 100 million unique TCR beta sequences and 250 to 350 Gb of sequence data. Approximately 300 gigabases of sequencing data and about 92 million unique TCR sequences made up an early release that covered nearly 650 HLA-typed donors. Of the roughly 390 genotyped donors, roughly 80% fell in the genetic ancestry cluster associated with self-reported Caucasian donors. The study aimed to test whether cataloging public T cell receptors could reveal signatures of past pathogen exposure. The study profiled the T cell repertoires of about 640 subjects by immunosequencing and related them to cytomegalovirus serostatus. Besides the first cohort of under 700 subjects, a separate validation cohort made up of about 120 different subjects was used. High-throughput TCR immunosequencing, statistical association of individual TCRs with disease status, and machine learning were combined to predict cytomegalovirus infection status. A later analysis re-analyzed previously published TCR beta repertoires from about 730 donors and added high-resolution HLA genotyping to study TCR occurrence patterns. In the later analysis, no new phenotypic data were used to find candidate immune exposures; instead, reliance was placed on TCR beta sequences and their occurrence across donors. In an earlier analysis of more than 550 of the donors, high-throughput TCR beta sequencing was used to judge whether each TCR beta V gene segment behaved as functional or pseudogenic. Alongside the repertoire data, information on donor age, sex, ethnicity and CMV serostatus was compiled. A later genetic analysis took genome-wide SNP genotypes for 398 of the 666 donors and used that subset as a discovery cohort. Every discovery cohort repertoire had been produced on one sequencing platform. HLA typing covered class I and class II loci at four-digit resolution. Typing coverage differed by locus: A, B, C, DRB1 and DQB1 were typed in roughly 620-630 donors, DQA1 in 522, DPA1 in 600 to 610, and DPB1 in roughly 450. About five DR-DQ haplotypes were handled as single units for association and clustering because linkage in the cohort was strong. Among about 410 genotyped donors of the cohort, an average of approximately 240,000 unique TCR beta nucleotide sequences was sequenced per donor, of which about 19% were non-productive.

General conclusions and limits of the study: According to a later analysis, TCR association rates differed among HLA loci, with DRB1 alleles showing the most associated TCRs and HLA-C alleles showing the fewest. In a later analysis, HLA-associated TCR beta chains were found to be more clonally expanded and to have lower generation probabilities than equally common non-associated chains. The study listed 150 to 200 TCR beta chains as associated with cytomegalovirus. In an earlier analysis of some 500 of the donors, most TCR beta V segments were observed in productive rearrangements about 87% or about 30% of the time, broadly matching IMGT annotations. A later genetic analysis associated a missense DCLRE1C variant with V-gene and J-gene trimming of TCR beta chains, and an independent cohort replicated the association. The cohort was sequenced for TCR beta chains only, and without alpha or paired-chain data the features that could be detected were limited. A cluster of highly shared sequence variants was judged likely to be a technical artifact of the sequencing pipeline. Most TCR sequences were seen in very few donors, while some public TCRs were found in many individuals. Strong co-occurrence of HLA alleles, especially DR and DQ, made assigning TCR associations to individual alleles difficult. Linkage disequilibrium might explain the correlated functional status among segregating V segments, but an unknown experimental factor could not be ruled out. According to a later genetic analysis, donors in an Asian-associated ancestry cluster had fewer N-insertions in productive TCRs than the approximately 650-donor mean. The classifier was reported to diagnose cytomegalovirus status with high specificity and sensitivity in both the original cohort and the validation cohort. In a later analysis, 16,951 TCR beta sequences were associated with specific HLA alleles at a false discovery rate of 0.05. A further reported finding was that TCR beta sequences accurately predicted the HLA-A and HLA-B alleles for most subjects in the first cohort. Several of the top co-occurrence clusters appeared to be linked to parvovirus B19, influenza, CMV and Epstein-Barr virus, according to a later analysis. The earlier analysis of approximately 590 of the donors excluded 15 to 20 rarely observed V segments, including chromosome 9 orphons, because counts were too low. Because HLA typing was missing for some donors at each locus, association tests included only the typed subset. Some IMGT-functional V segments, including TRBV6-2 and TRBV6-3, could not be distinguished by the 87-base-pair reads and were therefore excluded. A later analysis found that most CMV-associated TCR beta chains appeared HLA-restricted, with HLA associations seemingly driven largely by CMV exposure. Presence/absence analyses assumed roughly uniform sequencing depth across donors, an assumption that may not hold. According to the authors, the approach could potentially be generalized to other disease states and immunological phenotypes. For the cohort, immune exposure information was limited to CMV serostatus. A few of the identified cytomegalovirus-associated TCR beta chains were confirmed in vitro to be specific for cytomegalovirus antigens.

The germline V gene specifies SGHDT as CDR1 and YYEEEE as CDR2. Ends trimmed: V by 4 bases, J by 4 bases; bases unmatched to a gene: 8. From the cysteine up to the phenylalanine, the CDR3 has a length of 16 residues. Only CDR3 DNA is held: 48 bases, read in frame from base 1. This clonotype was sampled from a male donor in good health and CMV-seropositive. Sequenced input: PBMCs. The sequence links TRBV5-6 to TRBJ1-2; 12 bases in between match TRBD1. The CDR3 protein: CASSGGTGGKSYGYTF. In nucleotides, the sequence is TGTGCCAGCAGCGGCGGGACAGGGGGCAAAAGCTATGGCTACACCTTC.